The clone carrying this TCR beta chain was picked up a small number of times. The target antigen is unknown. The data derive from a study of T cells after yellow fever vaccination. Study-wide findings and caveats: The secondary response was weaker but peaked faster, day 5 versus 15. One caveat is that FACS-sorted repertoires could contain abundant clonotypes contaminating from the bulk population. The study re-detected most primary-vaccination clones after the booster (approximately 96% CD4, almost 90% CD8).

Generation of TCR cDNA used 5'RACE template switching (which added a universal primer site and UMIs). TCRdb re-called the 5' RACE reads through MiXCR, storing one row per CDR3 protein. In the table there are fewer than 100,000 distinct CDR3 sequences, 4.5% to 6% of which are singletons. CDR3 length: 15 amino acids. V lost 3 bases and J lost 0, with 9 bases in between. CDR1 SGHTA and CDR2 FQGNSA come from the germline V gene. The sequencing here drew on CD8+ T cells sorted from PBMCs, taken 10 days after the yellow fever booster vaccination. This clonotype was obtained from a man younger than 35 who received the YFV17D yellow fever vaccine. J is TRBJ1-5 and V is TRBV7-2; D is undetermined. The CDR3 here is CASSFYPDSNQPQHF. DNA of the CDR3: TGTGCCAGCAGCTTCTACCCGGATAGCAATCAGCCCCAGCATTTT.